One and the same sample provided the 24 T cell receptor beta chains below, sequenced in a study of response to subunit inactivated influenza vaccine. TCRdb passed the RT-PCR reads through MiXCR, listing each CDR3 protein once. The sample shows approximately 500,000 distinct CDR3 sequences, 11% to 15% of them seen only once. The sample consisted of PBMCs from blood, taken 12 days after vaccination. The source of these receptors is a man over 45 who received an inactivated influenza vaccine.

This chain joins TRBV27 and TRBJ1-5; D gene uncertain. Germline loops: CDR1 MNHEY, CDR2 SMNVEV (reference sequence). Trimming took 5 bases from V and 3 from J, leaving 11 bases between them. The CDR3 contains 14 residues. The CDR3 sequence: CASSPNGINQPQHF. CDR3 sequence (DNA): TGTGCCAGCAGTCCCAACGGGATCAATCAGCCCCAGCATTTT.

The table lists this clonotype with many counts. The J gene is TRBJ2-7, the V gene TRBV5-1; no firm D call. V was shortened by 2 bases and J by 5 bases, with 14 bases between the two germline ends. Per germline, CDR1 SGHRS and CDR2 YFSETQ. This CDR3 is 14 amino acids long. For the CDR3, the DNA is TGCGCCAGCAGCTTAAGTGGTCCTGAGGACGAGCAGTACTTC. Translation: CASSLSGPEDEQYF.

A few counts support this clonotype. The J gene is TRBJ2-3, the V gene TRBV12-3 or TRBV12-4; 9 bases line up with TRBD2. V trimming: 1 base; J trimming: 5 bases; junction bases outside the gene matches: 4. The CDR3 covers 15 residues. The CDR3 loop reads CASSLGGGAEDTQYF. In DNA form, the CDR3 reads TGTGCCAGCAGTTTAGGCGGGGGGGCGGAAGATACGCAGTATTTT.

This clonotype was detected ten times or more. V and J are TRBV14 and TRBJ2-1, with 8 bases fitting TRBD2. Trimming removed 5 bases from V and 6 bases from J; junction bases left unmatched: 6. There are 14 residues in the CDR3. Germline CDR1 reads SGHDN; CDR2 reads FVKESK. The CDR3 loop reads CASSEREPVNEQFF. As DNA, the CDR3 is TGTGCCAGCAGCGAGCGGGAGCCTGTCAATGAGCAGTTCTTC. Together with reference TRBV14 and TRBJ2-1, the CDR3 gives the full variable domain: EAGVTQFPSHSVIEKGQTVTLRCDPISGHDNLYWYRRVMGKEIKFLLHFVKESKQDESGMPNNRFLAERTGGTYSTLKVQPAELEDSGVYFCASSEREPVNEQFFGPGTRLTVL.

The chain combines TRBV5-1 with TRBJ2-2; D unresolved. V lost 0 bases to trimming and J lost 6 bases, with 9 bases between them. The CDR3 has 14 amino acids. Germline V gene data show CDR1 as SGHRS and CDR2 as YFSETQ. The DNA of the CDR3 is TGCGCCAGCAGCTTGGTGTCTCTATCCGGGGAGCTGTTTTTT. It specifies CASSLVSLSGELFF.

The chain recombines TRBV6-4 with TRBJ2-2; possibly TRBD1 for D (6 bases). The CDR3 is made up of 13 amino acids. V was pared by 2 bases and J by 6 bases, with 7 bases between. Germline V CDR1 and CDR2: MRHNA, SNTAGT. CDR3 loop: CASSDEGAGELFF. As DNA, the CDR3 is TGTGCCAGCAGTGACGAGGGGGCCGGGGAGCTGTTTTTT.

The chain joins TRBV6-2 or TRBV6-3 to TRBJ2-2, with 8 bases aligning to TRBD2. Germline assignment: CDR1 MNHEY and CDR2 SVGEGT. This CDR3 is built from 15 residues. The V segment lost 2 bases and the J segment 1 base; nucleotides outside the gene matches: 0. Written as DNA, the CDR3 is TGTGCCAGCAGTTACGCGGGGGGGAACACCGGGGAGCTGTTTTTT. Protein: CASSYAGGNTGELFF.

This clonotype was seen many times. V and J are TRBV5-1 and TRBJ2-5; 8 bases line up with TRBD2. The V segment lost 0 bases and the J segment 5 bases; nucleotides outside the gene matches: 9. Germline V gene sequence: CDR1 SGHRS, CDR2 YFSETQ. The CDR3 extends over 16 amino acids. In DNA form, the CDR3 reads TGCGCCAGCAGCTTGGCCGGGTCTAGCGGGTTGGAGACCCAGTACTTC. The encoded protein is CASSLAGSSGLETQYF.

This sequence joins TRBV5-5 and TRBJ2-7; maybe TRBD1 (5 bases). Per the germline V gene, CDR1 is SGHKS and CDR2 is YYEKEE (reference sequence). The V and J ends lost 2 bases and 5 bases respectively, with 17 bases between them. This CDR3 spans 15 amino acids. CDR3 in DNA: TGTGCCAGCAGCTTATCGGGCAGGGATTACCACGAGCAGTACTTC. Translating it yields CASSLSGRDYHEQYF.

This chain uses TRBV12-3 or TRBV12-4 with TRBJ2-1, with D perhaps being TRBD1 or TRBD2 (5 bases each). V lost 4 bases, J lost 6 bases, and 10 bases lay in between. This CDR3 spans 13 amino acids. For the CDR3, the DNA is TGTGCCAGCAGTTCCCGGGGCCGCAATGAGCAGTTCTTC. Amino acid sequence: CASSSRGRNEQFF.

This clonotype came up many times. The CDR3 is CASSPGTLTLYNEQFF. The DNA of the CDR3 is TGTGCCAGCAGCCCTGGGACTCTGACCCTGTACAATGAGCAGTTCTTC. The rearrangement joins TRBV11-2 to TRBJ2-1; maybe TRBD2 (6 bases). Germline values: CDR1 SGHAT, CDR2 FQNNGV. This CDR3 contains 16 residues. V lost 5 bases to trimming and J lost 4 bases, with 18 bases between them.

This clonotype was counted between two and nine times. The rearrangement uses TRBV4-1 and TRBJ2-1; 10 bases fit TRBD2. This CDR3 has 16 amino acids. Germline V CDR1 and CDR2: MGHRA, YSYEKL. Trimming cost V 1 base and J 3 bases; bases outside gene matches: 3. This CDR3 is CASSQAGLAVYNEQFF. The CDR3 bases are TGCGCCAGCAGCCAAGCCGGACTAGCGGTCTACAATGAGCAGTTCTTC.

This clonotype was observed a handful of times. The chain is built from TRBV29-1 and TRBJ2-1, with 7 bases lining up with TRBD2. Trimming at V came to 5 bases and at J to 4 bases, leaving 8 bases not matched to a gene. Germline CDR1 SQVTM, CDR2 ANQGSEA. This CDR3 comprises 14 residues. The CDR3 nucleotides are TGCAGCGTTCAAAGCGGGGAATATTACAATGAGCAGTTCTTC. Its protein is CSVQSGEYYNEQFF.

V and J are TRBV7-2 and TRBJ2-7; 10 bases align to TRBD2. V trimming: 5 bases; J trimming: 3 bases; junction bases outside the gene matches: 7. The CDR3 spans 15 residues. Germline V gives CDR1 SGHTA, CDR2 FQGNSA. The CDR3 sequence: CASSTRTSGDYEQYF. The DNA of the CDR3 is TGTGCCAGCAGCACCCGGACTAGCGGAGACTACGAGCAGTACTTC.

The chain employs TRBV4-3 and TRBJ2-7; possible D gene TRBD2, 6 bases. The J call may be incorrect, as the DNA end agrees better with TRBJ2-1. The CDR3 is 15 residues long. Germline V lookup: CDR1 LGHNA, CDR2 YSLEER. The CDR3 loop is CASSQDPGAVYEQFF. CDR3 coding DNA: TGCGCCAGCAGCCAAGATCCGGGAGCAGTGTACGAGCAGTTCTTC.

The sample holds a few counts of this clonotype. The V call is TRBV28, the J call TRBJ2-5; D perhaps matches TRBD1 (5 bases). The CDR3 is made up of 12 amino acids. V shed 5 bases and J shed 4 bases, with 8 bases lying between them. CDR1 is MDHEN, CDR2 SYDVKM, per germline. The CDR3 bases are TGTGCCAGCAGTGGAAGGGGAGAGACCCAGTACTTC. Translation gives CASSGRGETQYF.

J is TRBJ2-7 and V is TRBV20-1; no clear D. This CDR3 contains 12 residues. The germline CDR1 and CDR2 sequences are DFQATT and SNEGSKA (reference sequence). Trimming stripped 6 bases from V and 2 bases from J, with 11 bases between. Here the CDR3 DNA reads TGCAGTGCCCCTGGGGTAGCCTACGAGCAGTACTTC. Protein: CSAPGVAYEQYF.

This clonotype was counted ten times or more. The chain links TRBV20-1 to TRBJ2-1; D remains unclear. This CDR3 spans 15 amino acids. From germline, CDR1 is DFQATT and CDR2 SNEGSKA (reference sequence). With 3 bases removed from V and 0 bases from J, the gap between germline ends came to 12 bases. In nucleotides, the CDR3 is TGCAGTGCTAGGGGCGGTGAAGGCTCCTACAATGAGCAGTTCTTC. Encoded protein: CSARGGEGSYNEQFF.

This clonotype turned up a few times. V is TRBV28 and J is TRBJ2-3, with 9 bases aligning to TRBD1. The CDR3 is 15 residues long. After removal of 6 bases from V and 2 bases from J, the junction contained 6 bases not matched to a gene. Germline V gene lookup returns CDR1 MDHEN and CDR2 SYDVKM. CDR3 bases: TGTGCCAGCAGAGAGACAGGGGGATCCACAGATACGCAGTATTTT. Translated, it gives CASRETGGSTDTQYF.

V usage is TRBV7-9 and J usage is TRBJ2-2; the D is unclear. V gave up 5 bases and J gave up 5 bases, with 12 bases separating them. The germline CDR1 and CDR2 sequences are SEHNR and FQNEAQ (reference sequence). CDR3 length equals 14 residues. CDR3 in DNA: TGTGCCAGCAGCACGATAATAGGTACCGGGGAGCTGTTTTTT. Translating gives CASSTIIGTGELFF.

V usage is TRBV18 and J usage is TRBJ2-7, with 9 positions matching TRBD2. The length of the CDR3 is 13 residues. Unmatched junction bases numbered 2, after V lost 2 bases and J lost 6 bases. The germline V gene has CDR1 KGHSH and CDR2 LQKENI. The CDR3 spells CASSPNSGSEQYF. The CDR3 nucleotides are TGTGCCAGCTCACCAAATAGCGGGAGCGAGCAGTACTTC.

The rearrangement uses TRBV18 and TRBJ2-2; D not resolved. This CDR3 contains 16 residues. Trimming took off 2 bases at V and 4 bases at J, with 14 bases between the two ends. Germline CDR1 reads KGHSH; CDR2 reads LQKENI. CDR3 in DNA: TGTGCCAGCTCACCATATACGGTCCGTGGCACCGGGGAGCTGTTTTTT. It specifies CASSPYTVRGTGELFF.

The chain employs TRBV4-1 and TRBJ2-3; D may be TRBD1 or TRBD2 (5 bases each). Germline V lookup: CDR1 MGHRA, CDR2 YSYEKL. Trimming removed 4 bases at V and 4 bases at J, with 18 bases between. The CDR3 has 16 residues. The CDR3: CASSPRQTPGADTQYF. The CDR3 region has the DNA TGCGCCAGCAGCCCACGACAGACCCCCGGGGCAGATACGCAGTATTTT.

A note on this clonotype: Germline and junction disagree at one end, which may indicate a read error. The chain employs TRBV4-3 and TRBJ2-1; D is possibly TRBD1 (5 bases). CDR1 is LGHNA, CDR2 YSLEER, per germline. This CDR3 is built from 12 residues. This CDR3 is CASSQDPGFTVF. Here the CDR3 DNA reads TGCGCCAGCAGCCAAGACCCAGGGTTCACAGTCTTC.